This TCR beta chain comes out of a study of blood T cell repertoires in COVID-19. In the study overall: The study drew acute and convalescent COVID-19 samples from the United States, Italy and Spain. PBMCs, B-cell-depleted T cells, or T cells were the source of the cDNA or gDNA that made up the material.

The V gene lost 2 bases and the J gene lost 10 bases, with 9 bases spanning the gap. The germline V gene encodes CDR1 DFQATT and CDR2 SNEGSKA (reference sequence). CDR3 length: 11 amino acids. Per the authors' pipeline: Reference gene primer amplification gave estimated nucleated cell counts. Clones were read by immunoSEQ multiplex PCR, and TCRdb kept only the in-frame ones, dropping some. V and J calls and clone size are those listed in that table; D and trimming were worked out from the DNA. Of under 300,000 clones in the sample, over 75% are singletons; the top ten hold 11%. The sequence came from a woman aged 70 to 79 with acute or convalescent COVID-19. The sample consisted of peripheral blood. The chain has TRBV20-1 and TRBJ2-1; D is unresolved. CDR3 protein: CSARQAAEQFF. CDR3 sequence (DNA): TGCAGTGCTAGACAGGCTGCCGAGCAGTTCTTC.